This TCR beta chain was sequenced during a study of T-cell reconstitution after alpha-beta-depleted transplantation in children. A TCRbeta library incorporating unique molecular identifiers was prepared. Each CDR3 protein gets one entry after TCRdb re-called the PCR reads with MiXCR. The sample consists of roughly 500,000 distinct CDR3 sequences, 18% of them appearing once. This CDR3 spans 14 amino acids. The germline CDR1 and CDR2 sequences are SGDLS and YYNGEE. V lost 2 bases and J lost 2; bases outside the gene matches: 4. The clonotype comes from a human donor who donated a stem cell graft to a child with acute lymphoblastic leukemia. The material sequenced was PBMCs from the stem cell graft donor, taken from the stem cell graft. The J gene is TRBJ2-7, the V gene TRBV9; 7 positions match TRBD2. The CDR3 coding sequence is TGTGCCAGCAGCGTGGGGGGGTCCCCCTACGAGCAGTACTTC. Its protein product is CASSVGGSPYEQYF.